This passage covers 14 T cell receptor beta chains from one sample sequenced in a study of blood T cell repertoires in COVID-19. Here immunoSEQ multiplex PCR was the method, and the copy in TCRdb shows in-frame clones only, minus some. Of approximately 240,000 clones listed, about 90% were seen once; the top ten hold just under 6.5%. Sample: PBMCs or T cells enriched from blood (not recorded which). All receptors derive from a woman younger than 45 with acute COVID-19.

This clone was seen once. The chain employs TRBV7-6 and TRBJ2-1; D remains ambiguous. CDR3 length: 14 residues. Looked up from germline, CDR1 is SGHVS and CDR2 is FNYEAQ. V gave up 1 base and J gave up 3 bases, with 7 bases separating them. CDR3 residues: CASSLGYGYNEQFF. CDR3 nucleotides: TGTGCCAGCAGCTTAGGGTACGGCTACAATGAGCAGTTCTTC.

CDR3 nucleotides: TGTGCCAGCAGCCTCTCGACTAGCGGGAATGAGCAGTTCTTC. Its protein is CASSLSTSGNEQFF. The chain uses TRBV9 and TRBJ2-1; 10 bases line up with TRBD2. The CDR3 has 14 residues. Germline V gene lookup returns CDR1 SGDLS and CDR2 YYNGEE. The J segment lost 7 bases and the V segment lost 4 bases, leaving 5 bases of the junction unmatched.

V is TRBV24-1 and J is TRBJ2-5, with a tentative D call TRBD2 (5 bases). The ends were cut back, 4 bases at V and 4 bases at J, with 15 bases in the middle. The CDR3 has 15 amino acids. The germline gives CDR1 KGHDR, CDR2 SFDVKD. The CDR3 DNA reads as TGTGCCACCAGTGAGGGATCAAGCGAGGGAGAGACCCAGTACTTC. Translation gives CATSEGSSEGETQYF.

The V call is TRBV2, the J call TRBJ1-5, with D possibly being TRBD1 (5 bases). V was pared by 6 bases and J by 6 bases, with 15 bases between. Germline CDR1 reads SNHLY; CDR2 reads FYNNEI. This CDR3 is built from 14 residues. The CDR3 DNA is TGTGCCAGCAGCTCTGGACAAAATACTCAGCCCCAGCATTTT. Its translation: CASSSGQNTQPQHF.

The genes are TRBV28 and TRBJ2-2, with 9 nucleotides matching TRBD1. The V gene's germline CDR1 is MDHEN and CDR2 SYDVKM. V dropped 5 bases and J dropped 5; count of bases not matched to a gene: 6. This CDR3 spans 15 amino acids. CDR3 protein: CASSPPGQGTGELFF. CDR3 coding DNA: TGTGCCAGCAGTCCACCGGGACAGGGTACCGGGGAGCTGTTTTTT.

The chain recombines TRBV5-4 with TRBJ1-1, with D tentatively TRBD1 (5 bases). This CDR3 has 15 amino acids. Trimming pared 0 bases from V and 2 bases from J, leaving 11 bases between. CDR1 SGHNT and CDR2 YYREEE come from the germline V gene (reference sequence). The DNA of the CDR3 is TGTGCCAGCAGCTTGGTAGGCAGGGATAACACTGAAGCTTTCTTT. Translation: CASSLVGRDNTEAFF.

The chain joins TRBV7-2 to TRBJ2-3; 13 bases are shared with TRBD2. Germline V gene data show CDR1 as SGHTA and CDR2 as FQGNSA. The CDR3 extends over 17 amino acids. V dropped 8 bases and J dropped 3; count of bases not matched to a gene: 11. The CDR3 is CASALAGGPGGTDTQYF. The DNA for the CDR3 is TGTGCCAGCGCACTAGCGGGAGGGCCGGGAGGGACAGATACGCAGTATTTT.

To note about this clone: Distinct nucleotide sequences in the sample also encode this CDR3. This rearrangement joins TRBV5-1 to TRBJ1-2; D remains unclear. The CDR3 is 12 residues long. The germline gives CDR1 SGHRS, CDR2 YFSETQ. Trimming removed 0 bases at V and 8 bases at J, with 8 bases between. DNA for the CDR3: TGCGCCAGCAGCTTGGGCGGGTCCGGCTACACCTTC. Residues: CASSLGGSGYTF.

V gene TRBV3-1 (or the pseudogene TRBV3-2) combines with J gene TRBJ2-7; D uncertain. Germline lookup yields CDR1 LGHDT and CDR2 YNNKEL (reference sequence). The CDR3 runs to 14 residues. Trimming left V 1 base short and J 3 bases short, with 10 bases between. The CDR3 loop is CASSQGGLLYEQYF. CDR3 in DNA: TGTGCCAGCAGCCAAGGAGGATTACTCTACGAGCAGTACTTC.

This chain connects TRBV9 to TRBJ1-5; weak D call: TRBD1 (5 bases). This CDR3 region has 15 residues. Germline-derived CDR1 and CDR2 are SGDLS and YYNGEE. Trimming removed 0 bases at V and 7 bases at J, with 14 bases between. The CDR3 nucleotides read TGTGCCAGCAGCGTAGGATTGGGGGAGGGACAGCCCCAGCATTTT. Translated: CASSVGLGEGQPQHF.

This sequence joins TRBV11-1 and TRBJ2-5; a possible D gene is TRBD1 (6 bases). The CDR3 is 16 amino acids. CDR1 is SGHAT, CDR2 FQDESV, per germline (reference sequence). V dropped 5 bases and J dropped 5 bases, with 21 bases sitting between them. This chain's CDR3 is CASSRDGQPTGETQYF. The CDR3 region has the DNA TGTGCCAGCAGCCGCGACGGACAGCCAACGGGGGAGACCCAGTACTTC.

The chain carries TRBV15 and TRBJ2-2; D possibly corresponds to TRBD1 (6 bases). Germline CDR1 reads LNHNV; CDR2 reads YYDKDF (reference sequence). There are 15 residues in the CDR3. Between the trimmed V and J ends, which lost 3 bases and 6 bases, there was a span of 14 bases. Here the CDR3 reads CATSSRGAQSGELFF. For the CDR3, the DNA is TGTGCCACCAGCAGCAGGGGAGCCCAGTCCGGGGAGCTGTTTTTT.

V usage is TRBV11-1 and J usage is TRBJ1-2, with D unresolved. Germline V lookup: CDR1 SGHAT, CDR2 FQDESV (reference sequence). CDR3 length: 16 residues. V was trimmed by 1 base and J by 2 bases, leaving 14 bases between them. The CDR3 region has the DNA TGTGCCAGCAGCTTAGTTGGTACAGAGAACAACTATGGCTACACCTTC. This translates into CASSLVGTENNYGYTF.

The gene calls are TRBV5-1 and TRBJ2-7; a possible D gene is TRBD1 (5 bases). Germline lookup yields CDR1 SGHRS and CDR2 YFSETQ. The CDR3 is made up of 15 amino acids. The germline V and J ends were trimmed by 0 bases and 3 bases, with 13 bases remaining between them. CDR3 in amino acids: CASSLAGQGIYEQYF. CDR3 in DNA: TGCGCCAGCAGCTTGGCCGGGCAGGGAATCTACGAGCAGTACTTC.